What follows is one T cell receptor (beta chain) and its context. The V end was cut by 5 bases, the J end by 4 bases, with 12 bases between. The CDR3 runs to 13 residues. The germline V gene encodes CDR1 LNHDA and CDR2 SQIVND (reference sequence). This sample's treatment: roughly 20 received Ad26.COV2.S at low or high dose, single or two shots; about 5 received placebo; per-sample allocation not given. All samples were drawn on day 63, counting from the first vaccine or placebo injection. The data originate from a study of Ad26.COV2.S vaccination and SARS-CoV-2 variants. As for the study in general: Ad26.COV2.S shots went into the muscle once or twice, 56 days apart.

Sequencing was performed with immunoSEQ multiplex PCR; in TCRdb, only in-frame clones are kept and a portion is missing. The data show about 320,000 clones, 85% seen once. V usage is TRBV19 and J usage is TRBJ2-7; no reliable D call. Sequenced material: peripheral blood, taken in a trial of Ad26.COV2.S vaccine versus placebo. This clonotype originated in a person aged 18-60 years who received the Ad26.COV2.S COVID-19 vaccine or a placebo. The CDR3 DNA is TGTGCCAGTAGTCCTTATCAAGGGTACGAGCAGTACTTC. This sequence encodes CASSPYQGYEQYF.